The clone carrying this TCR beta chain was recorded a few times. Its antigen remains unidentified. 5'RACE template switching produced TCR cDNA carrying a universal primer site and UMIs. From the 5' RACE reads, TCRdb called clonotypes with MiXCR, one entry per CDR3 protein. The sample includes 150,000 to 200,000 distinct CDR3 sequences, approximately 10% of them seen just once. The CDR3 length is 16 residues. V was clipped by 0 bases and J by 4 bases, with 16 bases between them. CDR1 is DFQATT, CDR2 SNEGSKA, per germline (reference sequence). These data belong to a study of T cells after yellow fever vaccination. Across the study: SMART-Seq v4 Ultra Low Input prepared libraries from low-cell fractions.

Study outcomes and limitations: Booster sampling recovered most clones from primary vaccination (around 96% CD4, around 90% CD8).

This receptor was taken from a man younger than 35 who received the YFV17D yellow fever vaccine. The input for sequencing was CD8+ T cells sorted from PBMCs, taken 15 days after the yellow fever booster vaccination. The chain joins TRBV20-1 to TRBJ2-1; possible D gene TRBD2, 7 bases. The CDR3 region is CSARDAGATSYNEQFF. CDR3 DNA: TGCAGTGCTAGAGATGCGGGGGCCACCTCATACAATGAGCAGTTCTTC.